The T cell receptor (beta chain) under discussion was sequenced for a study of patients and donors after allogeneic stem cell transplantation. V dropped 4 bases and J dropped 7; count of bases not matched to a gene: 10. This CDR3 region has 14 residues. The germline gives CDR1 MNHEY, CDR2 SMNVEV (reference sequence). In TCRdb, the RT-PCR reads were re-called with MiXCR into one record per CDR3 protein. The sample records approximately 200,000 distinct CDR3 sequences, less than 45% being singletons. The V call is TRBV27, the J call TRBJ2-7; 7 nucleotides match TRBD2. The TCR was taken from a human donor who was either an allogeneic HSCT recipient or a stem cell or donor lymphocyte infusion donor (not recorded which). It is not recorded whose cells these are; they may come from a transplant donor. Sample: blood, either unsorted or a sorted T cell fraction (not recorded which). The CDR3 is CASSSPGPGGEQYF. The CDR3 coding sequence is TGTGCCAGCAGTTCCCCGGGACCCGGGGGGGAGCAGTACTTC.